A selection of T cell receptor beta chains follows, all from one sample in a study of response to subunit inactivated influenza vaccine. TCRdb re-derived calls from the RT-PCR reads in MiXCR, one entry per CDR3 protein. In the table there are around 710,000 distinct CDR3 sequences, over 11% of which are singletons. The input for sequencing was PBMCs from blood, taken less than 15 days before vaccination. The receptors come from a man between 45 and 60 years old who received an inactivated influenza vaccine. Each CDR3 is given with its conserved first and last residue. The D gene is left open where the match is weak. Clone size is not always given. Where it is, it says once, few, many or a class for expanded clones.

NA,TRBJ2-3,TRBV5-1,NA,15,CASSPSGSSTDTQYF,TGCGCCAGCAGCCCAAGCGGGTCTAGCACAGATACGCAGTATTTT
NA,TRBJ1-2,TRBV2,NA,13,CASSQGAVYGYTF,TGTGCCAGCAGTCAGGGCGCGGTCTATGGCTACACCTTC
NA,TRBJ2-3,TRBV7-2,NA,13,CASSLAVSDTQYF,TGTGCCAGCAGCTTAGCAGTTTCAGATACGCAGTATTTT
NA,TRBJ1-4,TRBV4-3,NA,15,CASSHGWGPNEKLFF,TGCGCCAGCAGCCACGGGTGGGGACCTAATGAAAAACTGTTTTTT
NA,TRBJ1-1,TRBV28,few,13,CASRNRQYTEAFF,TGTGCCAGCAGGAATAGACAGTACACTGAAGCTTTCTTT
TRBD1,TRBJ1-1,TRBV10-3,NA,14,CAISRDRVVTEAFF,TGTGCCATCAGTCGGGACAGGGTTGTCACTGAAGCTTTCTTT
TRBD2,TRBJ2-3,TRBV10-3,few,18,CAISETISLAGVGDTQYF,TGTGCCATCAGTGAGACTATATCACTAGCGGGGGTGGGGGATACGCAGTATTTT
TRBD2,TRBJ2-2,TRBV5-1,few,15,CASSLMGLDTGELFF,TGCGCCAGCAGCTTGATGGGACTAGACACCGGGGAGCTGTTTTTT
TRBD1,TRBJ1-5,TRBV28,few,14,CASRHSGGHQPQHF,TGTGCCAGCAGACATTCAGGGGGCCATCAGCCCCAGCATTTT
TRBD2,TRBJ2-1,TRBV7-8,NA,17,CASSLAISGGPHNEQFF,TGTGCCAGCAGCTTAGCGATTAGCGGGGGGCCCCACAATGAGCAGTTCTTC
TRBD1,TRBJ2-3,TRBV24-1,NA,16,CATSDIGQGRTDTQYF,TGTGCCACCAGTGACATCGGACAGGGGCGCACAGATACGCAGTATTTT
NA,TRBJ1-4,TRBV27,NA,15,CASSWTRATNEKLFF,TGTGCCAGCAGCTGGACGCGGGCAACTAATGAAAAACTGTTTTTT
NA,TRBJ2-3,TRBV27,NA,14,CASSLWPGADTQYF,TGTGCCAGCAGTTTATGGCCAGGGGCAGATACGCAGTATTTT
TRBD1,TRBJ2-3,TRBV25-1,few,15,CASSTTGQGTDTQYF,TGTGCCAGCAGCACCACGGGACAGGGCACAGATACGCAGTATTTT
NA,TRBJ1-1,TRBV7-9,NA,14,CASSVTSMNTEAFF,TGTGCCAGCAGCGTTACATCAATGAACACTGAAGCTTTCTTT
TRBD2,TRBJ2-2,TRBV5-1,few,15,CASNEASGNTGELFF,TGCGCCAGCAACGAGGCTAGCGGGAACACCGGGGAGCTGTTTTTT
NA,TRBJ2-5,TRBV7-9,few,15,CASSYGQGGGETQYF,TGTGCCAGCAGCTACGGACAGGGAGGGGGAGAGACCCAGTACTTC
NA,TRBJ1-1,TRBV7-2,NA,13,CASSLYREGEAFF,TGTGCCAGCAGCTTATACAGGGAAGGTGAAGCTTTCTTT
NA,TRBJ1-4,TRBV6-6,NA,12,CASSYEGRALLF,TGTGCCAGCAGTTACGAGGGGAGGGCATTACTTTTT
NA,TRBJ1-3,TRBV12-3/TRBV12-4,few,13,CASSHYPGNTIYF,TGTGCCAGCAGTCACTACCCTGGAAACACCATATATTTT
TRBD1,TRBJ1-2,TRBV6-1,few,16,CASRGGQGVFSYGYTF,TGTGCCAGCAGAGGGGGACAGGGGGTCTTTAGCTATGGCTACACCTTC
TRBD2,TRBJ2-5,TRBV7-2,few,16,CASSLTSGGTQETQYF,TGTGCCAGCAGCTTAACTAGCGGGGGGACTCAAGAGACCCAGTACTTC
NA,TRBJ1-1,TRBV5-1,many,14,CASSFDSMNTEAFF,TGCGCCAGCAGCTTCGACAGCATGAACACTGAAGCTTTCTTT
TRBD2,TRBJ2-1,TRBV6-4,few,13,CASSAVAGGEQFF,TGTGCCAGCAGCGCAGTAGCGGGAGGTGAGCAGTTCTTC
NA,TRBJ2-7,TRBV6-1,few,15,CASRIDREIPYEQYF,TGTGCCAGCAGGATTGATCGGGAAATTCCCTACGAGCAGTACTTC
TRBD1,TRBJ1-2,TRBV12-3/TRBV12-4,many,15,CASSLRTGGSNGYTF,TGTGCCAGCAGTTTAAGGACAGGGGGATCGAATGGCTACACCTTC
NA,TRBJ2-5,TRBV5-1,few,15,CASSLGWSVRETQYF,TGCGCCAGCAGCTTGGGGTGGTCCGTGAGGGAGACCCAGTACTTC
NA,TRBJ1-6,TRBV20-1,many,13,CSARGIANSPLHF,TGCAGTGCTAGGGGGATCGCTAATTCACCCCTCCACTTT
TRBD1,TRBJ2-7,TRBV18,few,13,CASSPGQGIEQYF,TGTGCCAGCTCACCGGGACAGGGCATAGAGCAGTACTTC
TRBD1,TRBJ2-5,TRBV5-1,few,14,CASSLTGEGETQYF,TGCGCCAGCAGCTTAACAGGGGAAGGAGAGACCCAGTACTTC
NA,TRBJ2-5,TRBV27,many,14,CASKPGVLQGTQYF,TGTGCCAGCAAACCCGGGGTACTCCAAGGGACCCAGTACTTC
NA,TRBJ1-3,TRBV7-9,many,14,CASSLAGSGNTIYF,TGTGCCAGCAGTTTAGCAGGGTCTGGAAACACCATATATTTT
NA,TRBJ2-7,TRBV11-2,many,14,CASSLPGRGFGQYF,TGTGCCAGCAGCTTGCCGGGACGGGGTTTCGGGCAGTACTTC
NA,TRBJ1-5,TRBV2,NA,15,CASSDRAGRNQPQHF,TGTGCCAGCAGTGATAGAGCGGGCCGCAATCAGCCCCAGCATTTT
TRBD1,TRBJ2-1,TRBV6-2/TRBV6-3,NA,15,CASNTGQGYLYEQFF,TGTGCCAGCAATACCGGACAGGGGTATCTGTATGAGCAGTTCTTC
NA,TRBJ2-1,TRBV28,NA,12,CASSFRPNEQFF,TGTGCCAGCAGTTTTAGGCCCAATGAGCAGTTCTTC
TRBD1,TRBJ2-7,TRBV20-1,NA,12,CSADKQGYEQYF,TGCAGTGCTGACAAACAGGGGTACGAGCAGTACTTC
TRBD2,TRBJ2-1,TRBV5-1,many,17,CASSQRLAGPGINEQFF,TGCGCCAGCAGCCAACGACTAGCCGGGCCTGGAATCAATGAGCAGTTCTTC
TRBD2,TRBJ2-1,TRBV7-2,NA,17,CASSSNLAGGPYNEQFF,TGTGCCAGCAGCTCGAATTTAGCGGGAGGACCCTACAATGAGCAGTTCTTC
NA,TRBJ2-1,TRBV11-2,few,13,CASMDGRYDEQFF,TGTGCCAGCATGGACGGTAGATATGATGAGCAGTTCTTC
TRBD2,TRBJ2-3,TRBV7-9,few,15,CASSLTGGYVDTQYF,TGTGCCAGCAGCTTAACGGGGGGGTACGTTGATACGCAGTATTTT
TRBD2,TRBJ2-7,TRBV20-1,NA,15,CSATTLWDSGLEQYF,TGCAGTGCTACGACCCTTTGGGATAGCGGGCTCGAGCAGTACTTC
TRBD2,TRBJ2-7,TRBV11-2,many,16,CASRPSITGGPGEQYF,TGTGCCAGCAGACCTTCCATTACGGGAGGGCCGGGCGAGCAGTACTTC
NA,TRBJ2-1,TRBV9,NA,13,CASSKSSYNEQFF,TGTGCCAGCAGTAAAAGCTCCTACAATGAGCAGTTCTTC
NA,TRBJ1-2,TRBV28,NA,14,CASKNHGALYGYTF,TGTGCCAGCAAGAACCACGGGGCGCTATATGGCTACACCTTC
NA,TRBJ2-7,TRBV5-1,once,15,CASSLSPGKAYEQYF,TGCGCCAGCAGCCTATCTCCGGGAAAAGCCTACGAGCAGTACTTC
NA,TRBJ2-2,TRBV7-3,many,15,CASSLTGANTGELFF,TGTGCCAGCAGTTTGACGGGCGCGAACACCGGGGAGCTGTTTTTT
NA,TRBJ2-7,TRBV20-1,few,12,CSMPSGSYEQYF,TGCAGTATGCCGAGCGGGTCCTACGAGCAGTACTTC
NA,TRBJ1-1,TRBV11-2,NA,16,CASSRFRPEMNTEAFF,TGTGCCAGCAGCCGATTTCGGCCCGAAATGAACACTGAAGCTTTCTTT
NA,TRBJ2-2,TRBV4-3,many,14,CASSQEGNTGELFF,TGCGCCAGCAGCCAAGAGGGTAACACCGGGGAGCTGTTTTTT
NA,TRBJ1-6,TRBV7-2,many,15,CASSTWPKNNSPLHF,TGTGCCAGCAGCACCTGGCCCAAAAATAATTCACCCCTCCACTTT
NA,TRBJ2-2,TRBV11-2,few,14,CASSFFSNTGELFF,TGTGCCAGCAGCTTCTTTTCCAACACCGGGGAGCTGTTTTTT
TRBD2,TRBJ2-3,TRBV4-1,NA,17,CASSQIELARNADTQYF,TGCGCCAGCAGCCAAATCGAACTAGCGAGGAATGCAGATACGCAGTATTTT
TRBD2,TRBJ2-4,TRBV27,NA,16,CASSTWGLARMNIQYF,TGTGCCAGCAGTACATGGGGACTAGCTAGAATGAACATTCAGTACTTC
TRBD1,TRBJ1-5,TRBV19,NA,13,CASSRTGEQPQHF,TGTGCCAGTAGTAGAACAGGGGAACAGCCCCAGCATTTT